The rows below give T cell receptor beta chains drawn from one sample of a study of blood T cell repertoires in COVID-19. The method was immunoSEQ multiplex PCR; TCRdb's version includes in-frame clones alone and lacks a portion of them. Among around 140,000 clones, about 90% were seen once, and the ten largest hold approximately 10%. Sequences were obtained from peripheral blood. These receptors came from a man between 60 and 75 years old with active or convalescent COVID-19. The CDR3 runs from the conserved cysteine through the conserved F or W. A D gene is named only where the DNA matches it firmly. Not every row has a clone size; where given, it reads once, few, many or a size class.

J: TRBJ2-1; size: .; V: TRBV19; D: TRBD2; DNA: TGTGCCAGTACGGAGGGGCTAGCGGGAGGGCCCAATGAGCAGTTCTTC; CDR3: CASTEGLAGGPNEQFF
J: TRBJ2-7; size: .; V: TRBV7-2; D: .; DNA: TGTGCCAGCAGCCGGGGTATCCCCAACGAGCAGTACTTC; CDR3: CASSRGIPNEQYF
J: TRBJ2-1; size: .; V: TRBV3-1/TRBV3-2; D: TRBD2; DNA: TGTGCCAGCAGACTAGCGGGAAGTCATGAGCAGTTCTTC; CDR3: CASRLAGSHEQFF
J: TRBJ2-5; size: .; V: TRBV5-4; D: TRBD2; DNA: TGTGCCAGCAGCGGACTAGCGGGAGGAGGCGAGACCCAGTACTTC; CDR3: CASSGLAGGGETQYF
J: TRBJ2-2; size: .; V: TRBV7-6; D: TRBD2; DNA: TGTGCCAGCAGCTTATCGGCTAGCGGGAACACCGGGGAGCTGTTTTTT; CDR3: CASSLSASGNTGELFF
J: TRBJ2-7; size: .; V: TRBV15; D: .; DNA: TGTGCCACCAGCAGAGATTTCGCTCGGTACGAGCAGTACTTC; CDR3: CATSRDFARYEQYF
J: TRBJ2-3; size: .; V: TRBV5-4; D: TRBD1; DNA: TGTGCCAGCAGCGGCGACAGGGGGCGGAGGACAGATACGCAGTATTTT; CDR3: CASSGDRGRRTDTQYF
J: TRBJ1-6; size: .; V: TRBV6-1; D: .; DNA: TGTGCCAGCAGTGAAAACAGGCGTAATTCACCCCTCCACTTT; CDR3: CASSENRRNSPLHF
J: TRBJ2-3; size: .; V: TRBV5-4; D: .; DNA: TGTGCCAGCAGCTCCCTTGAGTCAGATACGCAGTATTTT; CDR3: CASSSLESDTQYF
J: TRBJ1-2; size: once; V: TRBV28; D: .; DNA: TGTGCCAGCAGTTTAATGGGGTCAGGAGGCTATGGCTACACCTTC; CDR3: CASSLMGSGGYGYTF
J: TRBJ1-1; size: once; V: TRBV18; D: TRBD1; DNA: TGTGCCAGCTCCCGAGGGGGCCACACTGAAGCTTTCTTT; CDR3: CASSRGGHTEAFF
J: TRBJ2-7; size: .; V: TRBV5-6; D: TRBD2; DNA: TGTGCCAGCAGCCTGACCGGTCGCGGGAGAACCTACGAGCAGTACTTC; CDR3: CASSLTGRGRTYEQYF
J: TRBJ1-6; size: .; V: TRBV9; D: .; DNA: TGTGCCAGCTCAACAGGAGACTCCTATAATTCACCCCTCCACTTT; CDR3: CASSTGDSYNSPLHF
J: TRBJ2-6; size: .; V: TRBV10-3; D: .; DNA: TGTGCCATCAGTGAAAGCACGTCGAGCTCTGGGGCCAACGTCCTGACTTTC; CDR3: CAISESTSSSGANVLTF
J: TRBJ2-1; size: few; V: TRBV19; D: TRBD2; DNA: TGTGCCAGTAGTCCCGAGCTAGCGGGGTACAATGAGCAGTTCTTC; CDR3: CASSPELAGYNEQFF
J: TRBJ2-7; size: few; V: TRBV20-1; D: .; DNA: TGCAGTGCTAGTGTCCTCTACGAGCAGTACTTC; CDR3: CSASVLYEQYF
J: TRBJ2-7; size: .; V: TRBV28; D: TRBD2; DNA: TGTGCCAGCAGAGTAGCGGGAGATGCCTTCCCCACCTACGAGCAGTACTTC; CDR3: CASRVAGDAFPTYEQYF
J: TRBJ1-6; size: .; V: TRBV2; D: TRBD1; DNA: TGTGCCAGCCAGGGACAGGGCAATTCACCCCTCCACTTT; CDR3: CASQGQGNSPLHF
J: TRBJ2-3; size: .; V: TRBV9; D: TRBD2; DNA: TGTGCCAGCAGCGGAGGATCGGGACTAGCGGGAGCGCAGTATTTT; CDR3: CASSGGSGLAGAQYF
J: TRBJ2-1; size: .; V: TRBV7-9; D: .; DNA: TGTGCCAGCAGCTTAGCGGGTAGCGGAAGTAATGAGCAGTTCTTC; CDR3: CASSLAGSGSNEQFF
J: TRBJ2-2; size: .; V: TRBV6-5; D: TRBD2; DNA: TGTGCCAGCTATCTTGGTGGGGGGGCCGGGGAGCTGTTTTTT; CDR3: CASYLGGGAGELFF
J: TRBJ2-7; size: .; V: TRBV28; D: TRBD2; DNA: TGTGCCAGCAGTTTAAGGGGACTAGCGGGATCCCACGAGCAGTACTTC; CDR3: CASSLRGLAGSHEQYF
J: TRBJ2-3; size: .; V: TRBV6-5; D: TRBD2; DNA: TGTGCCAGCAGGGTACTAGCGGGAGTAGCAGATACGCAGTATTTT; CDR3: CASRVLAGVADTQYF
J: TRBJ2-2; size: .; V: TRBV5-1; D: .; DNA: TGCGCCAGCAGCTCCAAGAGCAACACCGGGGAGCTGTTTTTT; CDR3: CASSSKSNTGELFF
J: TRBJ2-6; size: .; V: TRBV5-4; D: .; DNA: TGTGCCAGCAGCGGGGTTTTAGGTGGAGGTGGGGCCAACGTCCTGACTTTC; CDR3: CASSGVLGGGGANVLTF
J: TRBJ1-4; size: .; V: TRBV7-2; D: .; DNA: TGTGCCAGCAGCATTCAGGGACTTCGAAGCGAAAAACTGTTTTTT; CDR3: CASSIQGLRSEKLFF
J: TRBJ1-2; size: few; V: TRBV25-1; D: TRBD1; DNA: TGTGCCACCACAGGGGGCGGAGGCTACACCTTC; CDR3: CATTGGGGYTF
J: TRBJ2-5; size: .; V: TRBV7-2; D: TRBD2; DNA: TGTGCCAGCAGCCGCGGACTAGCGGAAGAGACCCAGTACTTC; CDR3: CASSRGLAEETQYF
J: TRBJ2-1; size: .; V: TRBV14; D: .; DNA: TGTGCCAGCAGCCAGGAAATAGCGGCCTACAATGAGCAGTTCTTC; CDR3: CASSQEIAAYNEQFF
J: TRBJ2-1; size: .; V: TRBV15; D: TRBD2; DNA: TGTGCCACCAGCAGAGGACTAGCGGGAACGGATGAGCAGTTCTTC; CDR3: CATSRGLAGTDEQFF
J: TRBJ2-7; size: once; V: TRBV5-1; D: TRBD2; DNA: TGCGCCAGCAGCGTGACTAGCGGAGGCTACGAGCAGTACTTC; CDR3: CASSVTSGGYEQYF
J: TRBJ1-2; size: .; V: TRBV28; D: TRBD1; DNA: TGTGCCAGCAGTGACTCAGGGGGAGGCTACACCTTC; CDR3: CASSDSGGGYTF
J: TRBJ2-7; size: .; V: TRBV19; D: .; DNA: TGTGCCAGTAGTATATACTCAGACAGCTCCTACGAGCAGTACTTC; CDR3: CASSIYSDSSYEQYF
J: TRBJ2-5; size: .; V: TRBV4-2; D: .; DNA: TGTGCCAGCAGCCAAGAGCGGAGGGGAGAGACCCAGTACTTC; CDR3: CASSQERRGETQYF
J: TRBJ2-7; size: .; V: TRBV28; D: .; DNA: TGTGCCAGCAGTGCTGACCCGGGACACCAAAACTTC; CDR3: CASSADPGHQNF
J: TRBJ2-5; size: .; V: TRBV12-3/TRBV12-4; D: TRBD1; DNA: TGTGCCAGCACCGACAGGGGGCGAGAGACCCAGTACTTC; CDR3: CASTDRGRETQYF
J: TRBJ1-4; size: once; V: TRBV6-2/TRBV6-3; D: .; DNA: TGTGCCAGCAGTCCCGAGGGTGGCACTAATGAAAAACTGTTTTTT; CDR3: CASSPEGGTNEKLFF
J: TRBJ2-2; size: few; V: TRBV4-1; D: TRBD2; DNA: TGCGCCACGAGAAGAAGCGGGACTGGGGAGCTGTTTTTT; CDR3: CATRRSGTGELFF
J: TRBJ2-7; size: .; V: TRBV29-1; D: .; DNA: TGCAGCGTTGAAGGACAGTCCTACGAGCAGTACTTC; CDR3: CSVEGQSYEQYF
J: TRBJ2-1; size: .; V: TRBV25-1; D: TRBD1; DNA: TGTGCCAGCAGTCACTCCGGGACAGGGCGCAATGAGCAGTTCTTC; CDR3: CASSHSGTGRNEQFF
J: TRBJ1-3; size: .; V: TRBV5-1; D: .; DNA: TGCGCCAGCAGCCCAGGGACTGGAAACACCATATATTTT; CDR3: CASSPGTGNTIYF
J: TRBJ1-2; size: .; V: TRBV7-9; D: TRBD1; DNA: TGTGCCAGCAGCCCGATCAGGGGGGACTATGGCTACACCTTC; CDR3: CASSPIRGDYGYTF
J: TRBJ1-1; size: .; V: TRBV25-1; D: TRBD1; DNA: TGTGCCAGCAGTGATGGAGACAGGGGGTTTGGGACTGAAGCTTTCTTT; CDR3: CASSDGDRGFGTEAFF
J: TRBJ1-5; size: .; V: TRBV14; D: TRBD1; DNA: TGTGCCAGCAGCTCAACAGGGGCAGGACAGCCCCAGCATTTT; CDR3: CASSSTGAGQPQHF
J: TRBJ1-1; size: .; V: TRBV2; D: .; DNA: TGTGCCAGCAGGCGGGGGGAAGGGACTGAAGCTTTCTTT; CDR3: CASRRGEGTEAFF
J: TRBJ1-5; size: .; V: TRBV20-1; D: .; DNA: TGCAGTGCTAGTACAGGCAATCAGCCCCAGCATTTT; CDR3: CSASTGNQPQHF
J: TRBJ2-1; size: .; V: TRBV29-1; D: TRBD2; DNA: TGCAGCGTTGGACTAGCGGAGGCCATCCAAAGCTCCTACAATGAGCAGTTCTTC; CDR3: CSVGLAEAIQSSYNEQFF
J: TRBJ2-1; size: .; V: TRBV6-5; D: TRBD2; DNA: TGTGCCAGCAATGGGGGTAGCGGGAGTGTGCAGTTCTTC; CDR3: CASNGGSGSVQFF
J: TRBJ2-1; size: .; V: TRBV6-5; D: TRBD2; DNA: TGTGCCAGCAGATCTAGCGGGCCTTCCTACAATGAGCAGTTCTTC; CDR3: CASRSSGPSYNEQFF
J: TRBJ2-6; size: .; V: TRBV19; D: .; DNA: TGTGCCAGTAGTACCGACATCTCTGGGGCCAACGTCCTGACTTTC; CDR3: CASSTDISGANVLTF
J: TRBJ1-3; size: .; V: TRBV29-1; D: .; DNA: TGCAGCGTTGAAGACCTTGGCAGGTTCTCTGGAAACACCATATATTTT; CDR3: CSVEDLGRFSGNTIYF
J: TRBJ1-4; size: .; V: TRBV5-1; D: TRBD1; DNA: TGCGCCAGCAGCTTGGGTGGACAGGGAGGTGAAAAACTGTTTTTT; CDR3: CASSLGGQGGEKLFF
J: TRBJ2-6; size: once; V: TRBV28; D: .; DNA: TGTGGAACTCAGGGGGCGGGGGCGGCGACTGGGGCCAACGTCCTGACTTTC; CDR3: CGTQGAGAATGANVLTF
J: TRBJ2-2; size: .; V: TRBV4-1; D: .; DNA: TGCGCCAGCAGCCACGTCCTAGTGGGAGCCGGGGAGCTGTTTTTT; CDR3: CASSHVLVGAGELFF
J: TRBJ1-5; size: .; V: TRBV28; D: .; DNA: TGTGCCAGCAGTTACGGGGTAGATTTTCAGCCCCAGCATTTT; CDR3: CASSYGVDFQPQHF